One sample yielded the 25 T cell receptor beta chains listed below, sequenced in a study of control samples from healthy donors and cancer patients. Clones were sequenced by immunoSEQ multiplex PCR, and TCRdb holds only the in-frame ones, with some missing. Of roughly 150,000 clones in the sample, 85% to 90% were seen once. The sequenced sample consisted of blood. The receptors derive from a man between 18 and 35 years old in good health.

This chain joins TRBV28 and TRBJ2-7; TRBD2 is a possible D gene (5 bases). V was pared by 3 bases and J by 5 bases, with 14 bases between. Germline CDR1 MDHEN, CDR2 SYDVKM. The length of the CDR3 is 14 residues. CDR3 DNA: TGTGCCAGCAGTTTGGAGGCGCGAGTCAACGAGCAGTACTTC. Translation: CASSLEARVNEQYF.

This chain joins TRBV3-1 (or the pseudogene TRBV3-2) and TRBJ2-7; D is undetermined. CDR1 and CDR2 from the germline V gene are LGHDT and YNNKEL (reference sequence). The V end was cut by 4 bases, the J end by 3 bases, with 4 bases between. The CDR3 has 11 residues. The CDR3 region is CASSRIYEQYF. The CDR3 DNA follows: TGTGCCAGCAGCCGGATCTACGAGCAGTACTTC.

This chain joins TRBV19 and TRBJ1-2; D unclear. The germline V and J ends were trimmed by 3 bases and 4 bases, with 9 bases remaining between them. CDR1 is LNHDA and CDR2 is SQIVND in the germline V gene (reference sequence). The CDR3 is made up of 13 amino acids. The CDR3 nucleotides are TGTGCCAGTAGTATGGCGGGTGGCTATGGCTACACCTTC. Its translation: CASSMAGGYGYTF. The full variable domain, rest sourced from reference TRBV19 and TRBJ1-2, is DGGITQSPKYLFRKEGQNVTLSCEQNLNHDAMYWYRQDPGQGLRLIYYSQIVNDFQKGDIAEGYSVSREKKESFPLTVTSAQKNPTAFYLCASSMAGGYGYTFGSGTRLTVV.

This chain links TRBV5-8 with TRBJ2-7, with D maybe TRBD2 (6 bases). CDR1 is SGHTS, CDR2 YDEGEE, per germline. V dropped 4 bases and J dropped 4 bases, with 12 bases sitting between them. The CDR3 extends over 13 amino acids. The chain's CDR3 is CASSPGLEYEQYF. Written as DNA, the CDR3 is TGTGCCAGCAGCCCGGGACTCGAATACGAGCAGTACTTC. Filled out from reference TRBV5-8 and TRBJ2-7, the complete variable domain reads EAGVTQSPTHLIKTRGQQATLRCSPISGHTSVYWYQQALGLGLQFLLWYDEGEERNRGNFPPRFSGRQFPNYSSELNVNALELEDSALYLCASSPGLEYEQYFGPGTRLTVT.

The sample holds a few counts of this clone. Written as DNA, the CDR3 is TGTGCCAGCAGCGGGGGCGATGAGCAGTTCTTC. Amino acids: CASSGGDEQFF. The rearrangement links TRBV12-3 or TRBV12-4 to TRBJ2-1, with D perhaps assigned TRBD1 or TRBD2 (6 bases each). V was trimmed by 6 bases and J by 8 bases, leaving 8 bases between them. There are 11 residues in the CDR3.

This chain links TRBV28 with TRBJ1-1, with a tentative D call TRBD1 (5 bases). The V and J ends lost 5 bases and 4 bases respectively, with 14 bases between them. The CDR3 loop spans 14 amino acids. The germline V gene encodes CDR1 MDHEN and CDR2 SYDVKM. The CDR3 loop is CASSPPGKGTEAFF. The CDR3 nucleotides are TGTGCCAGCAGTCCCCCAGGGAAGGGCACTGAAGCTTTCTTT.

The chain couples TRBV30 to TRBJ2-1; D uncertain. V was cut by 1 base and J by 1 base, with 17 bases left in between. The CDR3 is 17 amino acids. Germline V lookup: CDR1 GTSNPN, CDR2 SVGIG (reference sequence). CDR3 loop: CAWSGARIPGSYNEQFF. CDR3 sequence (DNA): TGTGCCTGGAGTGGGGCAAGAATACCTGGTTCCTACAATGAGCAGTTCTTC.

Of note for this clone: Other DNA sequences in the same sample also yield this CDR3. CDR3 DNA sequence: TGCGCCAGCAGCCCCGGTGGGAACACTGAAGCTTTCTTT. It encodes CASSPGGNTEAFF. The genes are TRBV4-1 and TRBJ1-1; D gene ambiguous. From germline, CDR1 is MGHRA and CDR2 YSYEKL. Trimming removed 4 bases from V and 1 base from J, with 7 bases in between. This CDR3 contains 13 residues.

The chain carries TRBV24-1 and TRBJ2-3, with 12 positions matching TRBD2. From germline, CDR1 is KGHDR and CDR2 SFDVKD. The CDR3 contains 18 residues. The J segment lost 4 bases and the V segment lost 2 bases, leaving 9 bases of the junction unmatched. Here the CDR3 DNA reads TGTGCCACCAGTGATTGGCGACTAGCGGGGGAGCTAGCAGATACGCAGTATTTT. Its translation: CATSDWRLAGELADTQYF.

The V and J genes are TRBV6-6 and TRBJ2-7; TRBD1 aligns across 8 bases. The CDR3 consists of 14 residues. V was clipped by 2 bases and J by 4 bases; unmatched bases: 4. Germline V gene sequence: CDR1 MNHNY, CDR2 SVGAGI (reference sequence). This CDR3 reads CASSYPQGAYEQYF. The CDR3 coding sequence is TGTGCCAGCAGTTACCCTCAGGGGGCGTACGAGCAGTACTTC.

This clone was seen once. This sequence joins TRBV28 and TRBJ2-7, with D tentatively TRBD2 (5 bases). Trimming stripped 8 bases from V and 6 bases from J, with 20 bases between. This CDR3 spans 14 amino acids. CDR1 MDHEN and CDR2 SYDVKM come from the germline V gene. Here the CDR3 reads CASQPRGPTGEQYF. CDR3 in DNA: TGTGCCAGCCAACCGCGCGGGCCAACGGGCGAGCAGTACTTC.

This chain links TRBV11-2 with TRBJ1-6; D perhaps matches TRBD1 (6 bases). Trimming took off 1 base at V and 15 bases at J, with 16 bases between the two ends. CDR1 and CDR2 (germline): SGHAT, FQNNGV. The CDR3 sequence is 14 residues long. The CDR3 DNA reads as TGTGCCAGCAGCTTAGGCGGGGGGGCCCCTCTCCTCCACTTT. Its translation: CASSLGGGAPLLHF.

This clone has only a few counts. The V gene is TRBV6-5, the J gene TRBJ1-1; D possibly corresponds to TRBD1 (6 bases). CDR3 length: 13 residues. The V and J ends lost 5 bases and 1 base respectively, with 8 bases between them. Germline CDR1 is MNHEY and CDR2 is SVGAGI. This CDR3 reads CASSTTGNTEAFF. In DNA, the CDR3 is TGTGCCAGCAGTACGACAGGGAACACTGAAGCTTTCTTT.

This chain uses TRBV28 with TRBJ2-4; D is undetermined. The CDR3 runs 12 residues. Per germline, CDR1 MDHEN and CDR2 SYDVKM. Trimming took off 4 bases at V and 13 bases at J, with 14 bases between the two ends. CDR3 nucleotides: TGTGCCAGCAGTTCCCCACTCACCGAACAGTACTTC. This codes for CASSSPLTEQYF. Drawing the rest from reference TRBV28 and TRBJ2-4, the complete variable domain is DVKVTQSSRYLVKRTGEKVFLECVQDMDHENMFWYRQDPGLGLRLIYFSYDVKMKEKGDIPEGYSVSREKKERFSLILESASTNQTSMYLCASSSPLTEQYFGAGTRLSVL.

The rearrangement uses TRBV6-5 and TRBJ1-1; TRBD1 might be the D (5 bases). The germline gives CDR1 MNHEY, CDR2 SVGAGI. Between the trimmed V and J ends, which lost 10 bases and 7 bases, there was a span of 19 bases. This CDR3 has 13 amino acids. CDR3 in DNA: TGTGCCACGACAATGGGGGGGAGGAATGAAGCTTTCTTT. This codes for CATTMGGRNEAFF.

The chain combines TRBV29-1 with TRBJ2-3; the match to TRBD2 covers 13 bases. The germline gives CDR1 SQVTM, CDR2 ANQGSEA. This CDR3 region has 16 residues. After removal of 7 bases from V and 1 base from J, the junction contained 8 bases not matched to a gene. CDR3 DNA sequence: TGCAGCGCTAGGACTAGCGGGGGAACTGGCACAGATACGCAGTATTTT. As protein: CSARTSGGTGTDTQYF.

J is TRBJ2-7 and V is TRBV9; D is tentatively TRBD1 or TRBD2 (5 bases each). CDR1 and CDR2 from the germline V gene are SGDLS and YYNGEE. The CDR3 totals 14 residues. V lost 2 bases to trimming and J lost 0 bases, with 9 bases between them. CDR3 coding DNA: TGTGCCAGCAGCGTTTCCGGGACCTCCTACGAGCAGTACTTC. Translated, it gives CASSVSGTSYEQYF.

The CDR3 protein is CASSQDRQVPNSPLHF. The CDR3 DNA is TGTGCCAGCAGCCAAGATAGACAGGTGCCGAATTCACCCCTCCACTTT. The genes are TRBV3-1 (or the pseudogene TRBV3-2) and TRBJ1-6, with D possibly TRBD1 on 6 matching bases. The V end was cut by 0 bases, the J end by 7 bases, with 13 bases between. The CDR3 is 16 amino acids. Germline V gives CDR1 LGHDT, CDR2 YNNKEL (reference sequence).

This clone came up a few times. This chain joins TRBV5-1 and TRBJ2-7, with D perhaps being TRBD1 or TRBD2 (5 bases each). Deletions cut 3 bases from V and 2 bases from J, with 15 bases between. The CDR3 runs to 15 residues. The germline V gene encodes CDR1 SGHRS and CDR2 YFSETQ. CDR3 loop: CASSSGAAGTYEQYF. The CDR3 region has the DNA TGCGCCAGCAGCTCCGGGGCCGCAGGGACCTACGAGCAGTACTTC.

J is TRBJ1-2 and V is TRBV14; 8 bases are shared with TRBD1. Losses at the gene ends were 1 base for V and 3 bases for J; bases not matched to a gene: 4. Germline values: CDR1 SGHDN, CDR2 FVKESK. The CDR3 spans 15 residues. The CDR3 here is CASSQGTGRDYGYTF. Written as DNA, the CDR3 is TGTGCCAGCAGCCAAGGGACAGGGAGAGACTATGGCTACACCTTC.

Only a few counts were recorded for this clone. In DNA, the CDR3 is TGTGCCAGCAGACTAGCCGGGGCCTACAATGAGCAGTTCTTC. Its translation is CASRLAGAYNEQFF. The chain recombines TRBV6-1 with TRBJ2-1, with D possibly matching TRBD2 (6 bases). Trimming pared 6 bases from V and 2 bases from J, leaving 11 bases between. Germline CDR1 MNHNS, CDR2 SASEGT. The CDR3 runs to 14 residues.

The CDR3 region has the DNA TGTGCCAGCGGACGCCCGGCAACTAATGAAAAACTGTTTTTT. Amino acids: CASGRPATNEKLFF. The chain carries TRBV28 and TRBJ1-4; D not certain. This CDR3 is 14 amino acids long. Germline CDR1 MDHEN, CDR2 SYDVKM. Trimming stripped 8 bases from V and 0 bases from J, with 10 bases between. The full variable domain, rest sourced from reference TRBV28 and TRBJ1-4, is DVKVTQSSRYLVKRTGEKVFLECVQDMDHENMFWYRQDPGLGLRLIYFSYDVKMKEKGDIPEGYSVSREKKERFSLILESASTNQTSMYLCASGRPATNEKLFFGSGTQLSVL.

The chain links TRBV5-6 to TRBJ1-4; D remains ambiguous. The ends were cut back, 0 bases at V and 6 bases at J, with 6 bases in the middle. Germline values: CDR1 SGHDT, CDR2 YYEEEE. The CDR3 extends over 13 amino acids. The CDR3 protein is CASSLAGDEKLFF. DNA of the CDR3: TGTGCCAGCAGCTTGGCTGGGGATGAAAAACTGTTTTTT.

This chain connects TRBV6-5 to TRBJ2-7; TRBD1 agrees at 8 bases. Losses at the gene ends were 7 bases for V and 3 bases for J; bases not matched to a gene: 8. CDR1 is MNHEY, CDR2 SVGAGI, per germline. This CDR3 comprises 14 residues. CDR3 bases: TGTGCCAGCACTCCGGACAGGGTCCGCTACGAGCAGTACTTC. Its translation is CASTPDRVRYEQYF.

The CDR3 sequence is CASSPGQGRWNTEAFF. Here the CDR3 DNA reads TGTGCCAGCTCACCGGGACAGGGTCGGTGGAACACTGAAGCTTTCTTT. The rearrangement links TRBV18 to TRBJ1-1; 9 bases fit TRBD1. The CDR3 has 16 residues. After removal of 3 bases from V and 1 base from J, the junction contained 6 bases not matched to a gene. Germline V CDR1 and CDR2: KGHSH, LQKENI.